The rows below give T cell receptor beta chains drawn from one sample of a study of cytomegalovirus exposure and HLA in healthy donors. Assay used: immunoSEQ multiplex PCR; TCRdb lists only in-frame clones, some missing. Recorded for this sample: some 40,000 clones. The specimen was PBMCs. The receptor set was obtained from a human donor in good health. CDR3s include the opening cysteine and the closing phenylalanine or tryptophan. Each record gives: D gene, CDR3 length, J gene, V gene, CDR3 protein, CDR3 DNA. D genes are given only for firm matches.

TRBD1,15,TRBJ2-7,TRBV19,CASSIGQGDRYEQYF,TGTGCCAGTAGTATAGGACAGGGAGACCGCTACGAGCAGTACTTC
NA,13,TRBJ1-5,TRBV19,CASQVRAVQPQHF,TGTGCCAGCCAGGTCAGGGCTGTTCAGCCCCAGCATTTT
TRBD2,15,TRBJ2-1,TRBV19,CASSIGLAEDNEQFF,TGTGCCAGTAGTATAGGACTAGCGGAGGACAATGAGCAGTTCTTC
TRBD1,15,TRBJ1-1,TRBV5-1,CASRGDRFQDTEAFF,TGCGCCAGCAGGGGGGACAGGTTTCAGGACACTGAAGCTTTCTTT
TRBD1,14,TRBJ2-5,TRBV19,CASSIGNRGSAQYF,TGTGCCAGTAGTATAGGCAACAGGGGATCAGCCCAGTACTTC
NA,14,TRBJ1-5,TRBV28,CASSWGGVGQPQHF,TGTGCCAGCAGTTGGGGGGGGGTAGGACAGCCCCAGCATTTT
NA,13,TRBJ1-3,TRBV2,CASSAQFGNTIYF,TGTGCCAGCAGTGCACAGTTCGGAAACACCATATATTTT
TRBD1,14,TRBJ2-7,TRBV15,CATSIERGLYEQYF,TGTGCCACCAGCATTGAAAGGGGGCTTTACGAGCAGTACTTC
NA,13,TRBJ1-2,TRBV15,CATSREGGGGYTF,TGTGCCACCAGCAGAGAGGGTGGGGGGGGCTACACCTTC
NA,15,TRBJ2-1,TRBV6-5,CASSSGGFSEGEQFF,TGTGCCAGCAGTTCTGGAGGATTTAGCGAGGGTGAGCAGTTCTTC
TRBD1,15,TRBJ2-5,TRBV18,CASSRGQAVGETQYF,TGTGCCAGCTCACGGGGACAGGCCGTAGGGGAGACCCAGTACTTC
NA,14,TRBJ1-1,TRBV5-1,CASSFLQENTEAFF,TGCGCCAGCAGCTTTTTACAGGAGAACACTGAAGCTTTCTTT
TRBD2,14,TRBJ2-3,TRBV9,CASSDSGGRDTQYF,TGTGCCAGCAGCGATAGCGGGGGGCGGGATACGCAGTATTTT
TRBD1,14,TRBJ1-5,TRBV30,CAWAPGQGDQPQHF,TGTGCCTGGGCCCCGGGACAGGGAGATCAGCCCCAGCATTTT
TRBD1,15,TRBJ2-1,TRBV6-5,CASRRQGPADNEQFF,TGTGCCAGCAGACGACAGGGCCCTGCCGACAATGAGCAGTTCTTC
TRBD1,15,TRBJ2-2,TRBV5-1,CASSFTGGNTGELFF,TGCGCCAGCAGCTTCACAGGGGGCAACACCGGGGAGCTGTTTTTT
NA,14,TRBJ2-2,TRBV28,CASSLGPITGELFF,TGTGCCAGCAGTTTAGGGCCTATCACCGGGGAGCTGTTTTTT
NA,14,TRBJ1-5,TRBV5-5,CASSLEAGTTPQHF,TGTGCCAGCAGCTTGGAGGCGGGGACGACTCCCCAGCATTTT
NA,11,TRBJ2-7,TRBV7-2,CASSFAYEQYF,TGTGCCAGCAGCTTCGCCTACGAGCAGTACTTC
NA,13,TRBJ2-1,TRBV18,CASSPRTDNEQFF,TGTGCCAGCTCACCCAGGACAGACAATGAGCAGTTCTTC
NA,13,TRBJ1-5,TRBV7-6,CASSLRENQPQHF,TGTGCCAGCAGCTTAAGGGAGAATCAGCCCCAGCATTTT
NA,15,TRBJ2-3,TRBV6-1,CASSEWARITDTQYF,TGTGCCAGCAGTGAATGGGCCCGCATCACAGATACGCAGTATTTT
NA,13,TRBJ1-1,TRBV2,CASTLFPGTEAFF,TGTGCCAGCACCCTATTCCCGGGCACTGAAGCTTTCTTT
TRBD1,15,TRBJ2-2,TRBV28,CASSLGTAVTGELFF,TGTGCCAGCAGTTTAGGGACAGCTGTCACCGGGGAGCTGTTTTTT
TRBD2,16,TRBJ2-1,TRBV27,CASSYNVAGGDREQFF,TGTGCCAGCAGTTACAATGTAGCGGGGGGGGACCGGGAGCAGTTCTTC